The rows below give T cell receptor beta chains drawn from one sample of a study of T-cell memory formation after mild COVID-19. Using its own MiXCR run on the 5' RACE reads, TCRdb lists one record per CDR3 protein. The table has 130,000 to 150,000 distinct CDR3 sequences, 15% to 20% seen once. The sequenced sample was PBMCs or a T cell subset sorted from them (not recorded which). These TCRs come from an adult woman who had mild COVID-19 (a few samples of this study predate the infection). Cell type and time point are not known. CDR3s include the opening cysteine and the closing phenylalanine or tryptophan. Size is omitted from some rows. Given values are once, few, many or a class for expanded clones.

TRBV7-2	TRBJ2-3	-	CASSFLRGDTQYF
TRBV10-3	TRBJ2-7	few	CAISGVSAGSSYEQYF
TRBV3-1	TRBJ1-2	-	CAKILTGNYGYTF
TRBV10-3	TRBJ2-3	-	CAISESVGSTDTQYF
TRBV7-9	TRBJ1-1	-	CASSLQGGTTEAFF
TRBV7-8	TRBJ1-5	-	CASSLRQGINQPQHF
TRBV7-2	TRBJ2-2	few	CASSLARGHTGELFF
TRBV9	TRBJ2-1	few	CASSFSGQGLSEQFF
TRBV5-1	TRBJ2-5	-	CASSPGTSGIQETQYF
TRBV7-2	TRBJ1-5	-	CASSAVGTGGQPQHF
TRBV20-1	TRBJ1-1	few	CSVREPDTEAFF
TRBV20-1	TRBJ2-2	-	CSAPGHLNTGELFF
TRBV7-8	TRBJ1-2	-	CASSTRQGRRYGYTF